This TCR beta chain stems from a study of blood T cells in healthy people across ages. The authors ran a second PCR of roughly 6 to 12 cycles using a sample-barcoded 5' primer and a J-beta primer mix. MiXCR, applied by TCRdb to the 5' RACE reads, yields one record per CDR3 protein. This sample carries 700,000 to 950,000 distinct CDR3 sequences, roughly 47% of them seen once, and the ten largest clones take 20% to 25%. The CDR3 covers 14 residues. Germline CDR1 and CDR2: SGHTA and FQGNSA. Trimming shortened V by 5 bases and J by 0 bases, and 11 bases separated the two germline ends. The TCR comes from a woman aged 55-69 years in good health. The V gene is TRBV7-2, the J gene TRBJ2-7; D possibly corresponds to TRBD1 (5 bases). The sequencing input was blood. CDR3 residues: CASSKNRNSYEQYF. CDR3 in DNA: TGTGCCAGCAGCAAGAACAGGAACTCCTACGAGCAGTACTTC.